The clone carrying this TCR beta chain has more than one count but fewer than ten. Gene labels here are mouse ones. The read terminates 4 residues before the CDR3 end, so the remaining end is supplied by the germline J gene. Extracted from the samples, RNA was reverse transcribed into cDNA to serve as the sequencing template. Sequencing used immunoSEQ multiplex PCR; TCRdb keeps in-frame clones, though not all of them. Recorded here are about 270,000 clones, none singletons. This record belongs to a study of CD8+ T cells in alopecia areata. The V and J ends lost 3 bases and 1 base respectively, with 11 bases between them. This CDR3 is built from 15 residues. Per germline, CDR1 MNHDT and CDR2 YYDKIL. A panel of CD4, CD8alpha, NKG2D, NKG2ACE and other markers served to sort pooled cutaneous lymph node cells.

This chain joins TRBV17 and TRBJ2-5; weak D call: TRBD2 (6 bases). Sequencing was performed on CD4+ T cells sorted from a lymph node. This TCR was sampled from a C3H/HeJ mouse with alopecia areata. The MHC haplotype recorded for the strain is H2-k. The CDR3 loop is CASSRGTGYQDTQYF. The DNA read from the CDR3 is TGTGCTAGCAGTAGGGGAACTGGGTACCAAGAC.